This T cell receptor beta chain was sequenced for a study of Graves' ophthalmopathy and Graves' hyperthyroidism. Study-wide findings and caveats: Separation of ophthalmopathy from stable hyperthyroidism was achieved by a 13-signature model, at approximately 90% sensitivity and roughly 80% specificity.

This clonotype was counted a single time. Antigen: not known. Scientists amplified the TCR beta CDR3 regions from RNA transcripts. HTBI-primed first-round RT-PCR preceded second-round multiplex PCR. From the multiplex PCR reads, TCRdb called clonotypes with MiXCR, one entry per CDR3 protein. The table has around 670,000 distinct CDR3 sequences, 40% seen once; the top ten hold 40% to 45%. What was sequenced was peripheral blood. This TCR derives from an adult man with Graves' ophthalmopathy.

Here the CDR3 DNA reads TGTGCCAGCAGACCCGGGGCTAGCAATCAGCCCCAGCATTTT. Translation gives CASRPGASNQPQHF. The chain carries TRBV25-1 and TRBJ1-5; D perhaps matches TRBD1 (5 bases). CDR1 is MGHDK, CDR2 SYGVNS, per germline. The CDR3 has 14 amino acids. The germline V and J ends were trimmed by 6 bases and 0 bases, with 9 bases remaining between them. The complete variable domain, with remaining parts taken from reference TRBV25-1 and TRBJ1-5, reads EADIYQTPRYLVIGTGKKITLECSQTMGHDKMYWYQQDPGMELHLIHYSYGVNSTEKGDLSSESTVSRIRTEHFPLTLESARPSHTSQYLCASRPGASNQPQHFGDGTRLSIL.